Presented here are 10 T cell receptor beta chains from one specimen sequenced in a study of shared clonotypes between healthy human individuals. The table came from immunoSEQ multiplex PCR; TCRdb's copy has only in-frame clones and leaves some out. The sample records about 490,000 clones, 65% to 80% being singletons. The source material was PBMCs. These receptors all stem from a woman in her forties in good health. Some clones in this sample may be carry-over from other donors' samples.

The chain combines TRBV11-2 with TRBJ1-1; D not resolved. This CDR3 has 14 residues. The germline V gene has CDR1 SGHAT and CDR2 FQNNGV. V lost 2 bases and J 0 bases, leaving 7 bases between the germline ends. The CDR3 sequence is CASSLPVVNTEAFF. The DNA of the CDR3 is TGTGCCAGCAGCTTACCGGTGGTGAACACTGAAGCTTTCTTT. Based on the CDR3 plus reference TRBV11-2 and TRBJ1-1, the full variable domain is EAGVAQSPRYKIIEKRQSVAFWCNPISGHATLYWYQQILGQGPKLLIQFQNNGVVDDSQLPKDRFSAERLKGVDSTLKIQPAKLEDSAVYLCASSLPVVNTEAFFGQGTRLTVV.

V usage is TRBV15 and J usage is TRBJ2-7, with D possibly TRBD2 on 5 matching bases. The V end was cut by 4 bases, the J end by 3 bases, with 16 bases between. CDR1 and CDR2 from the germline V gene are LNHNV and YYDKDF (reference sequence). The CDR3 contains 15 residues. CDR3 sequence reads: CATSNLREVDYEQYF. The CDR3 nucleotides are TGTGCCACCAGCAACCTCCGGGAAGTAGACTACGAGCAGTACTTC.

The genes are TRBV19 and TRBJ2-3; 13 bases fit TRBD2. Germline V gene data show CDR1 as LNHDA and CDR2 as SQIVND (reference sequence). J gave up 4 bases and V 7 bases, and 5 bases lay outside the gene matches. CDR3 size: 15 residues. The CDR3 region has the DNA TGTGCCAGTAACCAGGGACTAGCGGGACCAGATACGCAGTATTTT. It is translated as CASNQGLAGPDTQYF.

V gene TRBV19 combines with J gene TRBJ1-2; D gene ambiguous. CDR3 length: 12 amino acids. V lost 8 bases and J lost 8, with 15 bases in between. CDR1 is LNHDA and CDR2 is SQIVND in the germline V gene (reference sequence). The chain's CDR3 is CASAAGNRGYTF. The DNA for the CDR3 is TGTGCCAGTGCCGCGGGGAATAGAGGCTACACCTTC.

V usage is TRBV11-2 and J usage is TRBJ1-1; D is uncertain. Trimming removed 1 base from V and 6 bases from J, with 6 bases in between. The CDR3 runs 12 residues. Looked up from germline, CDR1 is SGHAT and CDR2 is FQNNGV. DNA of the CDR3: TGTGCCAGCAGCTTAGTCTATTCTGAAGCTTTCTTT. This encodes CASSLVYSEAFF.

This clone has a single count. The chain links TRBV6-6 to TRBJ1-1; 9 nucleotides align to TRBD1. Per the germline V gene, CDR1 is MNHNY and CDR2 is SVGAGI (reference sequence). With 4 bases clipped from V and 4 bases from J, the junction kept 7 bases outside the gene matches. The CDR3 is made up of 15 amino acids. The CDR3 DNA follows: TGTGCCAGCAGTTCACAGGGGGCCCCCAGCACTGAAGCTTTCTTT. This codes for CASSSQGAPSTEAFF.

This clone was seen just once. Here the CDR3 reads CASRGWEGREQYF. The CDR3 nucleotides read TGTGCCAGCAGAGGGTGGGAGGGCCGGGAGCAGTACTTC. The V and J genes are TRBV2 and TRBJ2-7; 7 bases fit TRBD2. Germline CDR1 reads SNHLY; CDR2 reads FYNNEI. The V and J ends lost 6 bases and 7 bases, in that order; junction bases with no gene match: 9. This CDR3 has 13 amino acids. The complete variable domain, with remaining parts taken from reference TRBV2 and TRBJ2-7, reads EPEVTQTPSHQVTQMGQEVILRCVPISNHLYFYWYRQILGQKVEFLVSFYNNEISEKSEIFDDQFSVERPDGSNFTLKIRSTKLEDSAMYFCASRGWEGREQYFGPGTRLTVT.

The chain carries TRBV11-2 and TRBJ2-2; 7 bases map to TRBD2. V shed 3 bases, J shed 7 bases, and the junction held 8 bases outside the gene matches. The CDR3 totals 15 residues. The germline V gene has CDR1 SGHAT and CDR2 FQNNGV. DNA for the CDR3: TGTGCCAGCAGCTTCAGCGGGACTCCCGACGGGGAGCTGTTTTTT. Residues: CASSFSGTPDGELFF.

The rearrangement links TRBV28 to TRBJ2-7, with TRBD2 identical over 8 bases. Germline V gives CDR1 MDHEN, CDR2 SYDVKM. The CDR3 is 13 residues long. V shed 10 bases and J 0 bases; nucleotides not matched to a gene: 5. As DNA, the CDR3 is TGTGCCACCCAGCTAGCGGGCTCCTACGAGCAGTACTTC. Residues: CATQLAGSYEQYF.

V gene TRBV5-6 combines with J gene TRBJ1-2, with D unclear. The CDR3 covers 14 residues. Trimming removed 2 bases from V and 0 bases from J, with 8 bases in between. The germline CDR1 and CDR2 sequences are SGHDT and YYEEEE. The CDR3 spells CASSLAASNYGYTF. CDR3 sequence (DNA): TGTGCCAGCAGCTTAGCAGCCTCTAACTATGGCTACACCTTC. The full variable domain, rest sourced from reference TRBV5-6 and TRBJ1-2, is DAGVTQSPTHLIKTRGQQVTLRCSPKSGHDTVSWYQQALGQGPQFIFQYYEEEERQRGNFPDRFSGHQFPNYSSELNVNALLLGDSALYLCASSLAASNYGYTFGSGTRLTVV.